This TCR beta chain comes out of a study of radiotherapy plus CTLA-4 blockade in lung cancer. Assay: immunoSEQ multiplex PCR; the TCRdb copy retains only in-frame clones and omits some. The table has about 39,000 clones, 75% to 85% seen once. Germline CDR1 is KGHSH and CDR2 is LQKENI. V dropped 3 bases and J dropped 7 bases, with 13 bases sitting between them. The CDR3 loop spans 14 amino acids. This chain joins TRBV18 and TRBJ1-5; a possible D gene is TRBD1 (5 bases). This receptor was obtained from a human donor with non-small cell lung cancer that progressed on radiotherapy plus ipilimumab. The sample consisted of peripheral blood, taken from a patient treated with radiotherapy plus ipilimumab. The CDR3 nucleotides are TGTGCCAGCTCACCCTCAGGGTCGCTCCAGCCCCAGCATTTT. This gives the protein CASSPSGSLQPQHF.